This T cell receptor (beta chain) comes out of a study of CD8 T cells in Susac syndrome. Findings of the study overall: The study conceded that its TCR sequencing and HLA analysis involved relatively few individuals.

CDR3 length equals 17 residues. Germline loops: CDR1 SGDLS, CDR2 YYNGEE. V shed 0 bases and J 1 base; nucleotides not matched to a gene: 7. Points on this clonotype: Its target is not known.

Reverse transcription of about 0.5 to 1 ug RNA used random hexamers. Each CDR3 protein gets one entry after TCRdb re-called the immunoSEQ multiplex PCR reads with MiXCR. This sample has over 150,000 distinct CDR3 sequences, with around 93% found just once. The chain has TRBV9 and TRBJ2-1; the match to TRBD2 covers 7 bases. The specimen was CD4+ T cells from PBMCs. The TCR sequence derives from a human donor with multiple sclerosis. The CDR3 DNA reads TGTGCCAGCAGCGTAGACTCCGGGAGGACTTCCTACAATGAGCAGTTCTTC. Translated, it gives CASSVDSGRTSYNEQFF.